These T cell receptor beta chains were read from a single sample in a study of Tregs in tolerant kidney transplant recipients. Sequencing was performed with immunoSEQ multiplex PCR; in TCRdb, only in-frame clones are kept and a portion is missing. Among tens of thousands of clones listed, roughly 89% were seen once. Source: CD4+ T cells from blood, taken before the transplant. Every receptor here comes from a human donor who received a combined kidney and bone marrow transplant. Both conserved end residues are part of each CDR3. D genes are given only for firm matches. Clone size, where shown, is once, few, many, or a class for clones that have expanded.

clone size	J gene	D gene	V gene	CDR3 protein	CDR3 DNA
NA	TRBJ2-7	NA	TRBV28	CASSLTARGRYEQYF	TGTGCCAGCAGCTTGACGGCCAGGGGTAGGTACGAGCAGTACTTC
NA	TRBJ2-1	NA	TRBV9	CASSVGGGAYNEQFF	TGTGCCAGCAGCGTAGGGGGCGGAGCCTACAATGAGCAGTTCTTC
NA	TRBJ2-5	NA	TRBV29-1	CSAAGGETQYF	TGCAGCGCAGCCGGCGGGGAGACCCAGTACTTC
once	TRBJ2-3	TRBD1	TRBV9	CASSLQGAPDTDTQYF	TGTGCCAGCAGTTTACAGGGGGCGCCGGATACAGATACGCAGTATTTT
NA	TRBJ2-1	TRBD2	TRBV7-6	CASSLSGRVSYNEQFF	TGTGCCAGCAGCTTGTCCGGGAGGGTCTCCTACAATGAGCAGTTCTTC
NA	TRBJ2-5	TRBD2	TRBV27	CASSSGRTSGGGETQYF	TGTGCCAGCAGTTCCGGTCGGACTAGCGGAGGGGGGGAGACCCAGTACTTC
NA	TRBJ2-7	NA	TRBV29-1	CSVQGSYEQYF	TGCAGCGTTCAGGGCTCCTACGAGCAGTACTTC
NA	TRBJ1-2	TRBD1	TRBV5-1	CASSAGQELPWDGYTF	TGCGCCAGCAGCGCCGGACAGGAACTCCCCTGGGATGGCTACACCTTC
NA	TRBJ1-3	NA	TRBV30	CAWSTNSPRGSGNTIYF	TGTGCCTGGAGTACTAATTCCCCCCGGGGCTCTGGAAACACCATATATTTT
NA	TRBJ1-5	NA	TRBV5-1	CASKFSPGQPQHF	TGCGCCAGCAAATTTTCCCCCGGGCAGCCCCAGCATTTT
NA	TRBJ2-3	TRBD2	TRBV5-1	CASSFGLAGGSDTQYF	TGCGCCAGCAGCTTCGGACTAGCGGGAGGCTCTGATACGCAGTATTTT
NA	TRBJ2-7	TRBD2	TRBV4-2	CASSQSISGRAPYEQYF	TGTGCCAGCAGCCAATCGATAAGCGGGAGGGCCCCCTACGAGCAGTACTTC
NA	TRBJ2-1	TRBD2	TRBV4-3	CASSQEANLAGAYNEQFF	TGCGCCAGCAGCCAAGAGGCTAACCTAGCGGGAGCCTACAATGAGCAGTTCTTC
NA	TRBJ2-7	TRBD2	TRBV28	CASSFASGSIGQYF	TGTGCCAGCAGTTTCGCTAGCGGGAGTATAGGGCAGTACTTC
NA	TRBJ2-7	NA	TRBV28	CASSEWGESSYEQYF	TGTGCCAGCAGTGAGTGGGGGGAAAGCTCCTACGAGCAGTACTTC
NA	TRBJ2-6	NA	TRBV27	CASSLNRPSGANVLTF	TGTGCCAGCAGTTTAAACAGGCCTTCTGGGGCCAACGTCCTGACTTTC
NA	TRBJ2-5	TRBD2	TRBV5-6	CASSGIPRGETQYF	TGTGCCAGCAGCGGAATCCCGCGGGGGGAGACCCAGTACTTC
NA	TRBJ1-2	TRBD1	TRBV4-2	CASSLDQGEVGYTF	TGTGCCAGCAGCCTAGACCAGGGGGAAGTAGGCTACACCTTC
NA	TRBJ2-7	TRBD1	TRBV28	CASPPTPTGGYPTVSYEQYF	TGTGCCAGTCCCCCCACTCCGACAGGGGGATATCCTACCGTATCCTACGAGCAGTACTTC
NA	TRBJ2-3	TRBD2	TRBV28	CASSLNSGGGVGDTQYF	TGTGCCAGCAGTTTAAACTCGGGAGGAGGGGTAGGGGATACGCAGTATTTT
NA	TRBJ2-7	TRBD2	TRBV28	CAIETGPGTSGREYEQYF	TGTGCCATAGAAACAGGGCCAGGGACTAGCGGGAGGGAATACGAGCAGTACTTC
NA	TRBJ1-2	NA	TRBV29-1	CSVEEWQGGGYTF	TGCAGCGTTGAAGAGTGGCAGGGTGGCGGCTACACCTTC
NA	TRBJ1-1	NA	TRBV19	CASSISRAEAFF	TGTGCCAGTAGTATCAGCAGGGCTGAAGCTTTCTTT
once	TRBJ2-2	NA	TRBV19	CASSIYFRTGNTGELFF	TGTGCCAGTAGTATTTACTTCCGTACAGGAAACACCGGGGAGCTGTTTTTT
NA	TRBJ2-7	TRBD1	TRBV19	CASSNLQGASYEQYF	TGTGCCAGTAGTAATCTACAGGGGGCCTCCTACGAGCAGTACTTC
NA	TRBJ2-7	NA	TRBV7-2	CASSLHRTYEQYF	TGTGCCAGCAGCTTACACAGGACCTACGAGCAGTACTTC
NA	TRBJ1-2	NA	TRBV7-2	CASSLGGGANYGYTF	TGTGCCAGCAGCTTAGGGGGCGGAGCTAACTATGGCTACACCTTC
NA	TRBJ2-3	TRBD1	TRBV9	CASSVGNRGSPDTQYF	TGTGCCAGCAGCGTAGGAAACAGGGGAAGCCCAGATACGCAGTATTTT
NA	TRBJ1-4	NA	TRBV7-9	CASSINRNGGEKLFF	TGTGCCAGCAGCATTAACAGGAACGGCGGTGAAAAACTGTTTTTT
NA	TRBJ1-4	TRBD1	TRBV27	CASSSGGGQNEKLFF	TGTGCCAGCAGTTCCGGGGGGGGACAGAATGAAAAACTGTTTTTT
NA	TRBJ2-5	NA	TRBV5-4	CASSPVGGETQYF	TGTGCCAGCAGCCCGGTGGGGGGAGAGACCCAGTACTTC
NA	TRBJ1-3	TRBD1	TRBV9	CASSVTGTGGTGNTIYF	TGTGCCAGCAGCGTGACCGGGACAGGGGGCACTGGAAACACCATATATTTT
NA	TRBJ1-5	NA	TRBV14	CASSQDLRQPQHF	TGTGCCAGCAGCCAAGATTTGCGTCAGCCCCAGCATTTT
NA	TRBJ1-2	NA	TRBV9	CASSVAGGYGYTF	TGTGCCAGCAGCGTAGCCGGGGGGTATGGCTACACCTTC
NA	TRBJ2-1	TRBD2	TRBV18	CASSPQGVGLAGVYEQFF	TGTGCCAGCTCACCACAGGGGGTAGGACTAGCGGGAGTCTATGAGCAGTTCTTC
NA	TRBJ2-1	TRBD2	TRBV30	CAWSSGTSGTDEQFF	TGTGCCTGGAGCTCCGGGACTAGCGGGACTGATGAGCAGTTCTTC
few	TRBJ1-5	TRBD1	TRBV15	CATSRDGDRDQPQHF	TGTGCCACCAGCAGAGATGGGGACAGAGATCAGCCCCAGCATTTT
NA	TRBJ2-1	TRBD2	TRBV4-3	CASSQDVGRSWGNEQFF	TGCGCCAGCAGCCAAGATGTCGGGAGGTCCTGGGGCAATGAGCAGTTCTTC
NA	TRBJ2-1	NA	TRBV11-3	CASSLVSGRGVNEQFF	TGTGCCAGCAGCTTAGTAAGCGGCAGGGGCGTGAATGAGCAGTTCTTC
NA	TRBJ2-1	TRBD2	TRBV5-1	CASRDGTSLSYNEQFF	TGCGCCAGCAGGGATGGGACTAGCCTATCGTACAATGAGCAGTTCTTC
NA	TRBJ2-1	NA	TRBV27	CASSPDRTNLPYNEQFF	TGTGCCAGCAGCCCAGACAGGACCAATCTCCCCTACAATGAGCAGTTCTTC
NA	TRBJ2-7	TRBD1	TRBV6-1	CASEGGWYEQYF	TGTGCCAGTGAAGGGGGCTGGTACGAGCAGTACTTC
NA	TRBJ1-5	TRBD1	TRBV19	CASSSGTGNQPQHF	TGTGCCAGTAGTTCCGGGACAGGAAATCAGCCCCAGCATTTT
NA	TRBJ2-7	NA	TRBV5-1	CASSSGQSVLYEQYF	TGCGCCAGCAGCTCAGGACAGAGTGTTCTATACGAGCAGTACTTC
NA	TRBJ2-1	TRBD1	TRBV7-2	CASSLNGGTGSLNEQFF	TGTGCCAGCAGCTTAAATGGCGGGACAGGTAGTCTGAATGAGCAGTTCTTC
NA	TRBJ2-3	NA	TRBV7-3	CASSRGLIPSTDTQYF	TGTGCCAGCAGCCGTGGACTGATACCTAGCACAGATACGCAGTATTTT
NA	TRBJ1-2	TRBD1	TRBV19	CASSTSRDSQRYGYTF	TGTGCCAGTAGTACCTCTCGGGACAGCCAGCGCTATGGCTACACCTTC